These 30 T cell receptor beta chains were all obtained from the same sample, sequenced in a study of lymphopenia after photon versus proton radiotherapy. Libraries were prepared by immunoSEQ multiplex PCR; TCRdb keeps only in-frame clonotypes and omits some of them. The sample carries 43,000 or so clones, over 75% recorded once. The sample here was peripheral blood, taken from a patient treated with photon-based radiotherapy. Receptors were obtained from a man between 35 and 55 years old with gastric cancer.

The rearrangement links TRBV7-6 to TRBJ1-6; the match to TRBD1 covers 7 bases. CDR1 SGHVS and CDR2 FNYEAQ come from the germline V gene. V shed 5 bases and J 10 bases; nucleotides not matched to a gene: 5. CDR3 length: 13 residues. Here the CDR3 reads CASSVGQSSPLHF. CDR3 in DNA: TGTGCCAGCAGCGTGGGACAGTCGTCACCCCTCCACTTT. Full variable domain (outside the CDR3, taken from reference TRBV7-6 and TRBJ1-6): GAGVSQSPRYKVTKRGQDVALRCDPISGHVSLYWYRQALGQGPEFLTYFNYEAQQDKSGLPNDRFSAERPEGSISTLTIQRTEQRDSAMYRCASSVGQSSPLHFGNGTRLTVT.

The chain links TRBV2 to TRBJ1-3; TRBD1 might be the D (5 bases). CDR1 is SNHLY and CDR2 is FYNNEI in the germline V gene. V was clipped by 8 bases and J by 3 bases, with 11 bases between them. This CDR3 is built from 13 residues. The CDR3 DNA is TGTGCCAGCCAACGGGGGGTTGGAAACACCATATATTTT. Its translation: CASQRGVGNTIYF.

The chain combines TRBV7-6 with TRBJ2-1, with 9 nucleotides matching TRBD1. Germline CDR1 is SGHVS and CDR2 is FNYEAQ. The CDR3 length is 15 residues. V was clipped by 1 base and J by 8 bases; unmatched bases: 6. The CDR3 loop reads CASSLGTGEFYEQFF. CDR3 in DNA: TGTGCCAGCAGCTTAGGGACAGGGGAGTTTTATGAGCAGTTCTTC. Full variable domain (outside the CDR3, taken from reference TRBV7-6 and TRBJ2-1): GAGVSQSPRYKVTKRGQDVALRCDPISGHVSLYWYRQALGQGPEFLTYFNYEAQQDKSGLPNDRFSAERPEGSISTLTIQRTEQRDSAMYRCASSLGTGEFYEQFFGPGTRLTVL.

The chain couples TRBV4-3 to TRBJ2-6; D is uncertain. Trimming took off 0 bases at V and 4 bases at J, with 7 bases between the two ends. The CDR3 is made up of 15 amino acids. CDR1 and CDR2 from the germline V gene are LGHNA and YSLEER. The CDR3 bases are TGCGCCAGCAGCCAAGAGGAGACGGGGGCCAACGTCCTGACTTTC. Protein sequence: CASSQEETGANVLTF.

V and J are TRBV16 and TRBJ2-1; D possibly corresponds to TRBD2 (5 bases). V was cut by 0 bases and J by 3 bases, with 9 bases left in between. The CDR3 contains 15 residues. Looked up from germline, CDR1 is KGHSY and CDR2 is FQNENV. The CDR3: CASSQSRGFYNEQFF. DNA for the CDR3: TGTGCCAGCAGCCAATCTCGGGGTTTCTACAATGAGCAGTTCTTC. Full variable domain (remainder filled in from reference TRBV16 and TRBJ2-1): GEEVAQTPKHLVRGEGQKAKLYCAPIKGHSYVFWYQQVLKNEFKFLISFQNENVFDETGMPKERFSAKCLPNSPCSLEIQATKLEDSAVYFCASSQSRGFYNEQFFGPGTRLTVL.

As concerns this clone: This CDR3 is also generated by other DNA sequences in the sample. The CDR3 nucleotides are TGTGCCACCAGCAGAGATACAACTGAAGCTTTCTTT. Residues: CATSRDTTEAFF. The genes are TRBV15 and TRBJ1-1; D is unresolved. V lost 0 bases, J lost 5 bases, and 4 bases lay in between. In germline, CDR1 is LNHNV, CDR2 YYDKDF (reference sequence). The CDR3 is made up of 12 amino acids.

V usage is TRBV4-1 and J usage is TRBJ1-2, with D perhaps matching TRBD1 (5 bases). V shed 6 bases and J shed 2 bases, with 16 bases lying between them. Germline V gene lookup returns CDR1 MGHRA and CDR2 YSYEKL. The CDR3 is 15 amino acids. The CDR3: CASRPNQGVNYGYTF. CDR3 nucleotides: TGCGCCAGCAGACCAAATCAGGGAGTCAACTATGGCTACACCTTC.

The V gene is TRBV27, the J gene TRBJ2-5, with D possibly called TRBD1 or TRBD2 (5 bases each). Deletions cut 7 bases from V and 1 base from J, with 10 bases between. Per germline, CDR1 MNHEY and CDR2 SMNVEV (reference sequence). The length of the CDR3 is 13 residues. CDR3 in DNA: TGTGCCAGCACCACGGGACGCCAAGAGACCCAGTACTTC. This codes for CASTTGRQETQYF.

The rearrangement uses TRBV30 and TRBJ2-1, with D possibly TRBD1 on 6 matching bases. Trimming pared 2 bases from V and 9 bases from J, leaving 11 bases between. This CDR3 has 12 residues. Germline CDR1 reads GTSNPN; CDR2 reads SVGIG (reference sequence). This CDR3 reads CAWSTGNSEQFF. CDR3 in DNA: TGTGCCTGGAGTACAGGGAATTCTGAGCAGTTCTTC.

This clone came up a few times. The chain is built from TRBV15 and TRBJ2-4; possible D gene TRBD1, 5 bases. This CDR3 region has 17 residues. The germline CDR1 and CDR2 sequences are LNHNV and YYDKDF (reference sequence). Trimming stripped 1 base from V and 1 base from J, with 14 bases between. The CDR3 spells CATSRVVGAGAKNIQYF. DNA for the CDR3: TGTGCCACCAGCAGAGTAGTAGGGGCTGGGGCCAAAAACATTCAGTACTTC.

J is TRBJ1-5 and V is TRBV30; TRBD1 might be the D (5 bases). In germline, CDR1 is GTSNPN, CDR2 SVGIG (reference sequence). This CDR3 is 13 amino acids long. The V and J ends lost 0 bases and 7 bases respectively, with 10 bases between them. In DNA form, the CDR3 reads TGTGCCTGGAGTGTGGGACTCGGGCAGCCCCAGCATTTT. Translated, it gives CAWSVGLGQPQHF.

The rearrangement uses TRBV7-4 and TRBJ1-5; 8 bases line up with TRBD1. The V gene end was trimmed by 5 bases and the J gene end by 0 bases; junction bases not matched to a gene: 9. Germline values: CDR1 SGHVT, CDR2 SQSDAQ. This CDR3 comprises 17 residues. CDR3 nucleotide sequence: TGTGCCAGCAGCCCCCTCGGACAGGGCTATAGCAATCAGCCCCAGCATTTT. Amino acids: CASSPLGQGYSNQPQHF.

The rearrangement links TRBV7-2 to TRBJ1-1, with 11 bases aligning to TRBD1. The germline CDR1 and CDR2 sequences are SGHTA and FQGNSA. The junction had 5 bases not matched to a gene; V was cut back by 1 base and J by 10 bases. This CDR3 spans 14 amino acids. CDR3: CASSLGPGQGVAFF. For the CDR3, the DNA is TGTGCCAGCAGCTTAGGGCCGGGACAGGGGGTAGCTTTCTTT.

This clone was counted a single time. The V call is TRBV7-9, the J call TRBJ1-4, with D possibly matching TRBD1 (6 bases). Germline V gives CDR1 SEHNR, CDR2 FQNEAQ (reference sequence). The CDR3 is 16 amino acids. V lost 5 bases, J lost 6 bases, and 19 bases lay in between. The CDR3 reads CASSPPGTGFYEKLFF. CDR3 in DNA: TGTGCCAGCAGCCCCCCTGGTACAGGGTTTTATGAAAAACTGTTTTTT.

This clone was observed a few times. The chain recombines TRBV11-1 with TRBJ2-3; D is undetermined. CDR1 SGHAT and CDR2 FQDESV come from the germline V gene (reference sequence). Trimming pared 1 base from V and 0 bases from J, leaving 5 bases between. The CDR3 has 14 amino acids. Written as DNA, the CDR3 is TGTGCCAGCAGCTTAGGCAGGAGCACAGATACGCAGTATTTT. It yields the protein CASSLGRSTDTQYF. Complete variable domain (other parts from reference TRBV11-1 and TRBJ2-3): EAEVAQSPRYKITEKSQAVAFWCDPISGHATLYWYRQILGQGPELLVQFQDESVVDDSQLPKDRFSAERLKGVDSTLKIQPAELGDSAMYLCASSLGRSTDTQYFGPGTRLTVL.

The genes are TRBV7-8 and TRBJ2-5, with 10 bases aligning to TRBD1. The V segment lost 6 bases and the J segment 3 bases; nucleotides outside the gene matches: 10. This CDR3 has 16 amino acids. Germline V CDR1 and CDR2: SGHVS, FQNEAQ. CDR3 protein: CASRSGGTGEEETQYF. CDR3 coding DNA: TGTGCCAGCAGGAGTGGGGGGACAGGGGAGGAAGAGACCCAGTACTTC.

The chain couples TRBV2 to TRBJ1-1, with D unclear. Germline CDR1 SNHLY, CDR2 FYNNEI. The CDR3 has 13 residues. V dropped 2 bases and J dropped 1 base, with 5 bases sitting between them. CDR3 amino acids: CASSELENTEAFF. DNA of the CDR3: TGTGCCAGCAGTGAATTGGAGAACACTGAAGCTTTCTTT.

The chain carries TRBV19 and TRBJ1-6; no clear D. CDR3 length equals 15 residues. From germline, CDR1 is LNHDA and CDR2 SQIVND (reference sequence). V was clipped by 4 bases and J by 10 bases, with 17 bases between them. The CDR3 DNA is TGTGCCAGTAGTAACCCATCTATGCTAGGGTCACCCCTCCACTTT. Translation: CASSNPSMLGSPLHF.

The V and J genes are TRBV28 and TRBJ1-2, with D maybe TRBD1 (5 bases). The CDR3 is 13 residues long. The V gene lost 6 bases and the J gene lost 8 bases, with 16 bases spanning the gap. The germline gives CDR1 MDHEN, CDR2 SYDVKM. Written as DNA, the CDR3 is TGTGCCAGCAGATCCGGGATCGGGGACGGCTACACCTTC. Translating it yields CASRSGIGDGYTF.

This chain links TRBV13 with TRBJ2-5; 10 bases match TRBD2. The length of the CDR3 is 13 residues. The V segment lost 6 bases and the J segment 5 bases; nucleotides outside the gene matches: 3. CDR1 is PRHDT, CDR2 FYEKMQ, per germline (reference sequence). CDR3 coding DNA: TGTGCCAGCAGGTTACTAGCGGGGGAGACCCAGTACTTC. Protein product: CASRLLAGETQYF.

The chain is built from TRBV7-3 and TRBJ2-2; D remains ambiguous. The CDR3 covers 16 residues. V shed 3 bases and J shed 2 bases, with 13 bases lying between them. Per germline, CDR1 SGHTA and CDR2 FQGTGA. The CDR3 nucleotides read TGTGCCAGCAGCTTTGCCGGGTCGGAAAACACCGGGGAGCTGTTTTTT. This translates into CASSFAGSENTGELFF.

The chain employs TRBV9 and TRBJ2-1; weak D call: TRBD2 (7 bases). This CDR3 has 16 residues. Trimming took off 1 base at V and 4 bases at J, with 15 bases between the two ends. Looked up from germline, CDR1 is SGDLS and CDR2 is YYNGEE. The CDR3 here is CASSVLGGGPYNEQFF. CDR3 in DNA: TGTGCCAGCAGCGTACTGGGCGGGGGCCCATACAATGAGCAGTTCTTC.

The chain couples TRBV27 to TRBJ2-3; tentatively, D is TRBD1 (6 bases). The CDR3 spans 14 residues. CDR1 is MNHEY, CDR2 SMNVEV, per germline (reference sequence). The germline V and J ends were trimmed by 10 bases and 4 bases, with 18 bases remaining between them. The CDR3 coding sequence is TGTGCCACCAAATCCGGCAGGGGATCAGATACGCAGTATTTT. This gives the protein CATKSGRGSDTQYF.

The CDR3 is CASSSLQGATGANVLTF. CDR3 DNA: TGTGCCAGCAGCTCCCTACAGGGCGCTACTGGGGCCAACGTCCTGACTTTC. The chain carries TRBV5-4 and TRBJ2-6, with D perhaps TRBD1 (6 bases). Germline V lookup: CDR1 SGHNT, CDR2 YYREEE (reference sequence). The V and J ends lost 3 bases and 2 bases respectively, with 15 bases between them. The CDR3 has 17 amino acids.

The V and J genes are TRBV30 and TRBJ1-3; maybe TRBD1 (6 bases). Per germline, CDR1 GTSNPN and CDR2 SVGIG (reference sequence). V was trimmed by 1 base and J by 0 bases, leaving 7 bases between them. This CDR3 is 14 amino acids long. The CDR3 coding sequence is TGTGCCTGGAGTGGGACAGACTCTGGAAACACCATATATTTT. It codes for CAWSGTDSGNTIYF. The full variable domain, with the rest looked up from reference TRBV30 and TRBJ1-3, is SQTIHQWPATLVQPVGSPLSLECTVEGTSNPNLYWYRQAAGRGLQLLFYSVGIGQISSEVPQNLSASRPQDRQFILSSKKLLLSDSGFYLCAWSGTDSGNTIYFGEGSWLTVV.

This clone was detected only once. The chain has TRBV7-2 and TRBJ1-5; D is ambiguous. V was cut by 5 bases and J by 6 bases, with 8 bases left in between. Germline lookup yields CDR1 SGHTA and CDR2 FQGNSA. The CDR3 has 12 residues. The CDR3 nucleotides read TGTGCCAGCAGCCGCCGGGGTCAGCCCCAGCATTTT. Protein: CASSRRGQPQHF.

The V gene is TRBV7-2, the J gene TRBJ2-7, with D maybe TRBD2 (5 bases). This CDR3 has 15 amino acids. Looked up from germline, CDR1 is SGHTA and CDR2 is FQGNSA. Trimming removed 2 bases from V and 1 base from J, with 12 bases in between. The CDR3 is CASSLSPGSSYEQYF. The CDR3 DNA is TGTGCCAGCAGCTTATCCCCGGGGAGTTCCTACGAGCAGTACTTC.

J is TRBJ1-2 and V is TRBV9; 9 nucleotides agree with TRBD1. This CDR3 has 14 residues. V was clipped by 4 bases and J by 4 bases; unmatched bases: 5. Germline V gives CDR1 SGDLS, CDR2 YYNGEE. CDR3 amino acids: CASSTGQGFYGYTF. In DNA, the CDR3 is TGTGCCAGCAGCACCGGACAGGGGTTCTATGGCTACACCTTC.

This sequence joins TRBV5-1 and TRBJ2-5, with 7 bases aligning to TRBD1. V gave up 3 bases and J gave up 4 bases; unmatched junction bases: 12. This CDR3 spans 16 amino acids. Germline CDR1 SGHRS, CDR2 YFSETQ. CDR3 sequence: CASSSDLRGPGETQYF. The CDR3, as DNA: TGCGCCAGCAGCTCCGACTTGAGGGGGCCGGGAGAGACCCAGTACTTC.

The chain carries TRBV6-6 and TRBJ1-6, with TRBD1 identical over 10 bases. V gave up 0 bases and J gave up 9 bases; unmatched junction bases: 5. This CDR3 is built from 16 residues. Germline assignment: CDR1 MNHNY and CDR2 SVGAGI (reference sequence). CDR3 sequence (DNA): TGTGCCAGCAGTTACTCGACGGGACAGGGGACTTCACCCCTCCACTTT. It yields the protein CASSYSTGQGTSPLHF.